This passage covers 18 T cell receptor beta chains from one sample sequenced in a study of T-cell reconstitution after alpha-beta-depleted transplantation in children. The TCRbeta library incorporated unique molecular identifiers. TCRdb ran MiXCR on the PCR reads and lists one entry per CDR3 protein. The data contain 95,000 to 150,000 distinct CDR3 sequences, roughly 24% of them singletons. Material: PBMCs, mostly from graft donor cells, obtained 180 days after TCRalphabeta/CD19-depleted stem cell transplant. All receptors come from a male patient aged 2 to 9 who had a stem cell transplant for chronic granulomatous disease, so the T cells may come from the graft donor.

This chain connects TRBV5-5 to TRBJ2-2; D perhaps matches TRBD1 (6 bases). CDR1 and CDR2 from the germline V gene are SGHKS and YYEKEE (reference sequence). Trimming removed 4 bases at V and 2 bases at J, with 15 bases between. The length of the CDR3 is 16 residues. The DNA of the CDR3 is TGTGCCAGCAGCGGAGCAGGGGCGATTAACACCGGGGAGCTGTTTTTT. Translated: CASSGAGAINTGELFF.

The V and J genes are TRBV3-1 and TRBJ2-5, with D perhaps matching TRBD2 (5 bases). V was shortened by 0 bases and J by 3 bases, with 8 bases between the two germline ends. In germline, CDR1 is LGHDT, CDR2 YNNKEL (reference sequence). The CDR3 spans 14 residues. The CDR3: CASSQEEVEETQYF. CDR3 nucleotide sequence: TGTGCCAGCAGCCAAGAGGAGGTGGAAGAGACCCAGTACTTC.

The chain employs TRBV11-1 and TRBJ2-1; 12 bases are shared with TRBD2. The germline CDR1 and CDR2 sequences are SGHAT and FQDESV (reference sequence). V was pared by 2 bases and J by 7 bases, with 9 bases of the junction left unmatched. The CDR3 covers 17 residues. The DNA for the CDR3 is TGTGCCAGCAGCTTAATCTTGACTAGCGGGAGATATAATGAGCAGTTCTTC. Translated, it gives CASSLILTSGRYNEQFF.

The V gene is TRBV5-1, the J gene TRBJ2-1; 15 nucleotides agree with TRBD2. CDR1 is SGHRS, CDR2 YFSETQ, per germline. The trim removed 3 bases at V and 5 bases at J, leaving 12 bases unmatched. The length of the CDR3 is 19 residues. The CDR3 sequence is CASSSTGTSGRRGNNEQFF. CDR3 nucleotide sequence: TGCGCCAGCAGCTCAACCGGGACTAGCGGGAGGAGGGGGAACAATGAGCAGTTCTTC.

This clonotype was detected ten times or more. Here the CDR3 reads CASSSTIRADSPLHF. The CDR3 nucleotides are TGTGCCAGCAGTTCAACAATCAGGGCAGATTCACCCCTCCACTTT. This chain uses TRBV6-5 with TRBJ1-6; possible D gene TRBD1, 5 bases. Looked up from germline, CDR1 is MNHEY and CDR2 is SVGAGI. V was pared by 4 bases and J by 8 bases, with 15 bases between. CDR3 size: 15 residues.

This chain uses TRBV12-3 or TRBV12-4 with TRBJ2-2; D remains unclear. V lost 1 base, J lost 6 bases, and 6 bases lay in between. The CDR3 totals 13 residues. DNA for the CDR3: TGTGCCAGCAGTTTAGGGATCGCCGGGGAGCTGTTTTTT. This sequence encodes CASSLGIAGELFF.

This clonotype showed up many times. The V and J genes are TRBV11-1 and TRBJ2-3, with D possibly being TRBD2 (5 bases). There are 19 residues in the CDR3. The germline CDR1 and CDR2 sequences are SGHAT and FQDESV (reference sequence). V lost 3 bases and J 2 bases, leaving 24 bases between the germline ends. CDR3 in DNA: TGTGCCAGCAGCTTGGGCGGGCCCGGGCTTGGTACCCACACAGATACGCAGTATTTT. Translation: CASSLGGPGLGTHTDTQYF.

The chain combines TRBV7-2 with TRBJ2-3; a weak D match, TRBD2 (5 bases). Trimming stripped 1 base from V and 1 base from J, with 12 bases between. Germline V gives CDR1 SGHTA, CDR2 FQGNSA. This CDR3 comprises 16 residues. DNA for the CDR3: TGTGCCAGCAGCTTAGAACCTGCGGGCGGCACAGATACGCAGTATTTT. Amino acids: CASSLEPAGGTDTQYF.

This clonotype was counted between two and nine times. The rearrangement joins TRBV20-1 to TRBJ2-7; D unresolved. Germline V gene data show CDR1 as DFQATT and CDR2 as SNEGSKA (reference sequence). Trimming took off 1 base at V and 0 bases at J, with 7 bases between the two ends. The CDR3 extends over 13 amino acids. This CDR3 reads CSARVGSSYEQYF. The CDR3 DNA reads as TGCAGTGCTAGAGTGGGCAGCTCCTACGAGCAGTACTTC.

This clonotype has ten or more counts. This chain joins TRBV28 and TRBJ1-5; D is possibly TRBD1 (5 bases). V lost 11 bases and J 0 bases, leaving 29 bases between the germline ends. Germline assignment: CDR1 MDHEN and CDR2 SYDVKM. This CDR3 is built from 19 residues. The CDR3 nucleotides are TGTGCCGGCCATTCCAACCCCAGGGCACCGTCCTATAGCAATCAGCCCCAGCATTTT. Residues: CAGHSNPRAPSYSNQPQHF. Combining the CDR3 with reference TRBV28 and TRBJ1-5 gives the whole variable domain DVKVTQSSRYLVKRTGEKVFLECVQDMDHENMFWYRQDPGLGLRLIYFSYDVKMKEKGDIPEGYSVSREKKERFSLILESASTNQTSMYLCAGHSNPRAPSYSNQPQHFGDGTRLSIL.

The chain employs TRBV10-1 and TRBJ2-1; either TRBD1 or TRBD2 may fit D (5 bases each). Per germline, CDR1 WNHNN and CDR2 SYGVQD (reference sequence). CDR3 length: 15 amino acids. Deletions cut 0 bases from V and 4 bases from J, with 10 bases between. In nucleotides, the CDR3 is TGCGCCAGCAGTGAGTCTGGGGGTTCGTACAATGAGCAGTTCTTC. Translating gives CASSESGGSYNEQFF.

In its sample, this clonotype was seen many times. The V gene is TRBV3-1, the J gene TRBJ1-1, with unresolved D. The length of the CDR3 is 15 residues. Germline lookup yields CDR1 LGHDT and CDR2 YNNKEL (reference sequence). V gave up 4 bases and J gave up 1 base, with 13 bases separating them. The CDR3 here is CASSPFVGPNTEAFF. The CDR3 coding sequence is TGTGCCAGCAGCCCGTTTGTAGGCCCGAACACTGAAGCTTTCTTT.

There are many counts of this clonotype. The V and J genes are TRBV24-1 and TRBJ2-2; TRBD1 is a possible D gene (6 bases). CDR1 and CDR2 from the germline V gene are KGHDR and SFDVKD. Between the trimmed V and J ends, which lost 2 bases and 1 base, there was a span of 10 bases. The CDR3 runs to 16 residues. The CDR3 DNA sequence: TGTGCCACCAGTGATTCCCCAGGGGTGAACACCGGGGAGCTGTTTTTT. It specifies CATSDSPGVNTGELFF.

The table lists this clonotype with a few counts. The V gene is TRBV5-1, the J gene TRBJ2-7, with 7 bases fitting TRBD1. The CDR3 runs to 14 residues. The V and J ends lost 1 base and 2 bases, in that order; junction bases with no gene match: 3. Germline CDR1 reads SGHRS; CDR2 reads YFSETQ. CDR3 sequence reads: CASSLRGRTYEQYF. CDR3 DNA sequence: TGCGCCAGCAGCTTGAGGGGGCGTACCTACGAGCAGTACTTC.

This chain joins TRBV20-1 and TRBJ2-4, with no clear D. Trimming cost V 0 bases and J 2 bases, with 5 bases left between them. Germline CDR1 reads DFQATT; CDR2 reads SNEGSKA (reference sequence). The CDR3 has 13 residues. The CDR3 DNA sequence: TGCAGTGCTAGAGATAGATCCAAAAACATTCAGTACTTC. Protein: CSARDRSKNIQYF.

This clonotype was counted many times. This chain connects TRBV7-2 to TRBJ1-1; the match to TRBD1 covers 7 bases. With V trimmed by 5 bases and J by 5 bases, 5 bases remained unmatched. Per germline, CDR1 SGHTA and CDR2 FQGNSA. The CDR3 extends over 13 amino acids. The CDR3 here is CASSDRVTTEAFF. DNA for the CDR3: TGTGCCAGCAGCGACAGGGTGACAACTGAAGCTTTCTTT.

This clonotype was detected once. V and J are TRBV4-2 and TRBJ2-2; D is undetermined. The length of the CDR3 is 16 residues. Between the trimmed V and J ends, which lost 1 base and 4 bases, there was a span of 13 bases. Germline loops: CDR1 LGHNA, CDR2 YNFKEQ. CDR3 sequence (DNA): TGTGCCAGCAGCCAAGTCCGGGCTTCATCCACCGGGGAGCTGTTTTTT. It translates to CASSQVRASSTGELFF.

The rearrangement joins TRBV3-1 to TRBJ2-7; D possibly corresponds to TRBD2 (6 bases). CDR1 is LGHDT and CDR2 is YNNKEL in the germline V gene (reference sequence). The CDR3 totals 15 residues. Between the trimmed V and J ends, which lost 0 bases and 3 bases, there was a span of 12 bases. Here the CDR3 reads CASSQDRRGYYEQYF. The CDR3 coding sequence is TGTGCCAGCAGCCAAGATAGGAGGGGCTACTACGAGCAGTACTTC.